This is a list of T cell receptor beta chains from one sample in a study of human T cells and chemical hapten exposure. MiXCR, applied by TCRdb to the RACE reads, yields one record per CDR3 protein. The table records more than 85,000 distinct CDR3 sequences, less than 40% of them present only once. The starting material was whole blood, obtained in connection with sensitization to the hapten diphenylcyclopropenone (DPC). These TCRs come from a middle-aged man with alopecia areata. Some clones in this sample may be carry-over from other donors' samples. Each CDR3 is given with its conserved first and last residue.

>TRBV9|14|TRBJ2-1
CASSVGSGRDEQFF
>TRBV6-2/TRBV6-3|13|TRBJ2-3
CASSSTSLDTQYF
>TRBV7-9|13|TRBJ1-5
CASSMDRDQPQHF
>TRBV28|13|TRBJ1-2
CASSFSDRQGYTF
>TRBV14|13|TRBJ1-1
CASSQEMNTEAFF
>TRBV6-1|14|TRBJ2-1
CASSVGGGHNEQFF
>TRBV14|13|TRBJ2-1
CASSQEVFNEQFF
>TRBV6-2/TRBV6-3|14|TRBJ2-5
CASSYIRGAKTQYF
>TRBV6-2/TRBV6-3|13|TRBJ2-5
CASTLLRGETQYF
>TRBV25-1|14|TRBJ2-7
CASSDPRFPYEQYF
>TRBV20-1|14|TRBJ1-5
CSARAQGGNQPQHF
>TRBV6-5|13|TRBJ1-1
CASSYDRWTEAFF
>TRBV12-3/TRBV12-4|14|TRBJ1-5
CASSPETGGRPQHF
>TRBV29-1|15|TRBJ1-5
CSVTQDGGRDQPQHF
>TRBV7-2|16|TRBJ2-2
CASSLTAGGYTGELFF
>TRBV29-1|13|TRBJ2-3
CSVEVSGTDTQYF
>TRBV13|16|TRBJ2-1
CASSLRTPRLQNEQFF
>TRBV18|16|TRBJ2-1
CASSPLETSGRNEQFF
>TRBV20-1|15|TRBJ2-3
CSARGLAGTGDTQYF
>TRBV3-1|14|TRBJ1-3
CASSQEGSGNTIYF
>TRBV20-1|14|TRBJ2-1
CSASPTSVYNEQFF
>TRBV28|16|TRBJ1-1
CASSLGLPAGFTEAFF
>TRBV6-2/TRBV6-3|15|TRBJ1-2
CASSYSTGSIGGYTF
>TRBV7-2|15|TRBJ2-7
CASSLGLAGGYEQYF
>TRBV7-7|17|TRBJ2-1
CASSLYLDGSSYNEQFF
>TRBV12-3/TRBV12-4|13|TRBJ1-2
CASSWGGNYGYTF
>TRBV19|12|TRBJ2-1
CASSIGGHEQFF
>TRBV5-6|13|TRBJ2-7
CASSLFQTYEQYF
>TRBV11-3|13|TRBJ2-2
CASSALADGELFF
>TRBV5-6|20|TRBJ2-4
CASSLGGQGKAEIAKNIQYF
>TRBV12-3/TRBV12-4|13|TRBJ2-5
CASSLWGLETQYF
>TRBV6-5|13|TRBJ1-6
CASSARLNSPLHF
>TRBV7-6|11|TRBJ2-5
CASSSQAAQYF
>TRBV28|17|TRBJ2-1
CASSFPLLSGTYNEQFF
>TRBV6-2/TRBV6-3|18|TRBJ2-1
CASSYSVTLAGVKDEQFF
>TRBV12-3/TRBV12-4|14|TRBJ1-5
CASSRVGGNQPQHF
>TRBV7-2|14|TRBJ2-3
CASSLERTLDTQYF
>TRBV7-2|14|TRBJ2-1
CASSLAGLAREQFF
>TRBV27|14|TRBJ1-2
CASGTSLTNYGYTF
>TRBV20-1|12|TRBJ2-7
CSGRGTSYEQYF
>TRBV6-1|17|TRBJ1-6
CASRDRPGHGAGSPLHF
>TRBV4-1|15|TRBJ2-4
CASSQVQGGENIQYF